These 4 T cell receptor beta chains originate from one sample sequenced in a study of tumor-infiltrating lymphocytes in localized non-small cell lung cancer. Measured with immunoSEQ multiplex PCR; TCRdb has only the in-frame clones, and not every one. The sample carries about 17,000 clones, approximately 80% recorded once. What was sequenced was uninvolved lung tissue not adjacent to the tumor. The receptors come from a human donor with non-small cell lung cancer.

This clone is a singleton in its sample. The rearrangement links TRBV2 to TRBJ2-5; TRBD2 agrees at 7 bases. CDR3 length: 14 amino acids. The J segment lost 1 base and the V segment lost 5 bases, leaving 4 bases of the junction unmatched. Germline loops: CDR1 SNHLY, CDR2 FYNNEI. The DNA of the CDR3 is TGTGCCAGCAGTATAGCGGGCCCCCAAGAGACCCAGTACTTC. Its protein product is CASSIAGPQETQYF. The whole variable domain, remainder taken from reference TRBV2 and TRBJ2-5, is EPEVTQTPSHQVTQMGQEVILRCVPISNHLYFYWYRQILGQKVEFLVSFYNNEISEKSEIFDDQFSVERPDGSNFTLKIRSTKLEDSAMYFCASSIAGPQETQYFGPGTRLLVL.

This clone is categorized as medium-sized. The chain is built from TRBV6-1 and TRBJ1-1; no clear D. The germline gives CDR1 MNHNS, CDR2 SASEGT. The CDR3 is 15 residues long. V was shortened by 5 bases and J by 0 bases, with 13 bases between the two germline ends. The CDR3 spells CASSSGWGVNTEAFF. The CDR3 DNA is TGTGCCAGCAGTTCCGGCTGGGGTGTGAACACTGAAGCTTTCTTT.

V and J are TRBV19 and TRBJ2-3, with D unresolved. The CDR3 has 17 residues. CDR1 is LNHDA and CDR2 is SQIVND in the germline V gene (reference sequence). Trimming cost V 0 bases and J 0 bases, with 13 bases left between them. The CDR3 bases are TGTGCCAGTAGTATAGATCTACCATCAGCGAGCACAGATACGCAGTATTTT. Amino acids: CASSIDLPSASTDTQYF. Together with reference TRBV19 and TRBJ2-3, the CDR3 gives the full variable domain: DGGITQSPKYLFRKEGQNVTLSCEQNLNHDAMYWYRQDPGQGLRLIYYSQIVNDFQKGDIAEGYSVSREKKESFPLTVTSAQKNPTAFYLCASSIDLPSASTDTQYFGPGTRLTVL.

A few counts support this clone. J is TRBJ1-1 and V is TRBV5-1; 7 nucleotides agree with TRBD1. The CDR3 totals 16 residues. Germline values: CDR1 SGHRS, CDR2 YFSETQ. With V trimmed by 4 bases and J by 5 bases, 14 bases remained unmatched. In DNA, the CDR3 is TGCGCCAGCAGCCACTATGATTCAGGGGGGAGGACTGAAGCTTTCTTT. It specifies CASSHYDSGGRTEAFF.